Below are 3 T cell receptor beta chains sequenced from a single sample in a study of cytomegalovirus exposure and HLA in healthy donors. Primers: 60 Vbeta forward and 13 Jbeta reverse. This table comes from immunoSEQ multiplex PCR, and its TCRdb copy is limited to in-frame clones, with some not included. The table has around 130,000 clones, 80% seen once. The sequencing sample was made of PBMCs. The receptors come from a man younger than 45 in good health and CMV-seronegative.

The rearrangement links TRBV7-9 to TRBJ2-1, with 11 bases matching TRBD2. The CDR3 loop spans 16 amino acids. Germline values: CDR1 SEHNR, CDR2 FQNEAQ (reference sequence). J lost 4 bases, V lost 3 bases, and 5 bases had no gene match. The CDR3 bases are TGTGCCAGCAGCTTTGGGGGACTAGCGGATTACAATGAGCAGTTCTTC. This codes for CASSFGGLADYNEQFF. The whole variable domain, filled in from reference TRBV7-9 and TRBJ2-1, reads DTGVSQNPRHKITKRGQNVTFRCDPISEHNRLYWYRQTLGQGPEFLTYFQNEAQLEKSRLLSDRFSAERPKGSFSTLEIQRTEQGDSAMYLCASSFGGLADYNEQFFGPGTRLTVL.

As regards this clone: Sequence at one end of the junction differs from germline and may be a read error. The gene calls are TRBV12-5 and TRBJ1-2, with 7 positions matching TRBD1. This CDR3 contains 16 residues. Per the germline V gene, CDR1 is LGHNT and CDR2 is FRNRAP. CDR3 DNA: TGTGCTAGTGGTTCCCGTCTTAGCCAGGGGGTGCATGGCTACCCCTTC. Translation gives CASGSRLSQGVHGYPF.

The gene calls are TRBV29-1 and TRBJ2-1, with unresolved D. Germline values: CDR1 SQVTM, CDR2 ANQGSEA. The V gene lost 2 bases and the J gene lost 4 bases, with 6 bases spanning the gap. The CDR3 totals 12 residues. The CDR3 sequence: CSVELEYNEQFF. The CDR3 nucleotides read TGCAGCGTTGAACTAGAGTACAATGAGCAGTTCTTC.